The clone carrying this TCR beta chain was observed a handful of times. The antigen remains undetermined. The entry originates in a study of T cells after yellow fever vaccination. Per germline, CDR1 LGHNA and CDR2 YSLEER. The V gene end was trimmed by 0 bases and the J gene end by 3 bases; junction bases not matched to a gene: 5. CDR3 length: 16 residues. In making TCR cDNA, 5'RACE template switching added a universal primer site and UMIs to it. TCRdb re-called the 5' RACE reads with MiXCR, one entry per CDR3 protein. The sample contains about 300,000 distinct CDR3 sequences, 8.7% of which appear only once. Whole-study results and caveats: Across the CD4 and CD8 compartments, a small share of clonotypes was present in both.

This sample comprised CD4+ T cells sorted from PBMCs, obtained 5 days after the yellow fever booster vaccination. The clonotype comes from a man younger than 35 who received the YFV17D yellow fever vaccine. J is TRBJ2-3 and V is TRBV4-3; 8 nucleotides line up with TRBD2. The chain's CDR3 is CASSQESGGITDTQYF. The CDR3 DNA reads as TGCGCCAGCAGCCAAGAGAGCGGGGGAATTACAGATACGCAGTATTTT.